This T cell receptor beta chain was retrieved from a study of cytomegalovirus exposure and HLA in healthy donors. Across the study: Findings of an earlier analysis included more than 90 million unique TCR beta sequences from 190 million or so T cells.

The PCR was carried out with 60 Vbeta primers and 13 Jbeta primers. This table comes from immunoSEQ multiplex PCR, and its TCRdb copy is limited to in-frame clones, with some not included. The sample lists about 170,000 clones; about four fifths were seen once. To note about this clone: Its antigen is unidentified.

Points from the study as a whole: According to a later analysis, most TCR beta chains associated with CMV appeared HLA-restricted. Judged likely to be a sequencing artifact was a cluster of highly shared sequence variants.

From germline, CDR1 is SGHRS and CDR2 YFSETQ. With 2 bases removed from V and 3 bases from J, the gap between germline ends came to 11 bases. The CDR3 sequence is 14 residues long. This clonotype was sampled from a man aged 30 to 45 in good health and CMV-seropositive. This chain uses TRBV5-1 with TRBJ1-1, with D perhaps TRBD1 (5 bases). Sequenced sample: PBMCs. The CDR3 here is CASSFQGLDTEAFF. Here the CDR3 DNA reads TGCGCCAGCAGCTTTCAGGGCTTGGACACTGAAGCTTTCTTT.